The source of this TCR beta chain is a study of identical twins. Study-wide results and limits: Invariant T cells like MAIT and iNKT could partly confound the zero-insertion analyses. Whereas memory repertoires showed no such difference, abundant cord blood beta clonotypes carried fewer insertions. Shared out-of-frame alpha sequences (those common to twins) showed excess low generation probability.

This CDR3 region has 16 residues. Trimming took 2 bases from V and 5 from J; bases not matched to a gene: 9. Germline V CDR1 and CDR2: SGHAT, FQNNGV. This clonotype has more than one count but fewer than ten. Its antigen is as yet unknown. TCRdb processed the 5' RACE reads anew with MiXCR; each CDR3 protein has one entry. The repertoire holds fewer than 550,000 distinct CDR3 sequences, with around 15% as singletons. Another study also made use of these data, one on yellow fever vaccine responses in identical twins.

The sample comprised CD4+ T cells sorted from blood. The V gene is TRBV11-2, the J gene TRBJ2-5, with 9 bases aligning to TRBD1. The sequence came from a woman aged 18-30 years in good health. As DNA, the CDR3 is TGTGCCAGCAGCTTATTGGGACAGGGTAGGGGGGAGACCCAGTACTTC. This encodes CASSLLGQGRGETQYF.